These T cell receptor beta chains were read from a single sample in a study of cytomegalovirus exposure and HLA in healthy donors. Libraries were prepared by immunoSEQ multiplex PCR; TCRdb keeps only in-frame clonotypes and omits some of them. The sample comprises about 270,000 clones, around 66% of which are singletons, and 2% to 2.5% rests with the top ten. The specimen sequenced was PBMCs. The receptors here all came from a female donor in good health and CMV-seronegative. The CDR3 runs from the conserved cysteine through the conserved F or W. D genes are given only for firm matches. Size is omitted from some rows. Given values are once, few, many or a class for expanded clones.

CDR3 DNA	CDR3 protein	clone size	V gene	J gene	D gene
TGCGCCAGCAGCTCGACCTGGGGACAGCCGCACTATGGCTACACCTTC	CASSSTWGQPHYGYTF	.	TRBV5-1	TRBJ1-2	TRBD1
TGCGCCAGCAGCAAGGGAGACTTTGGAAACACCATATATTTT	CASSKGDFGNTIYF	.	TRBV5-1	TRBJ1-3	.
TGTGCCAGCAGCCGCGGACAGGTGGAAGGAAACACCATATATTTT	CASSRGQVEGNTIYF	.	TRBV6-5	TRBJ1-3	TRBD1
TGTGCCAGCAGTGAAGGGCCCCATCAGCCCCAGCATTTT	CASSEGPHQPQHF	.	TRBV6-1	TRBJ1-5	.
TGTGCCAGCAGCAGCGGGAGGAGCTCCTACAATGAGCAGTTCTTC	CASSSGRSSYNEQFF	.	TRBV11-3	TRBJ2-1	TRBD2
TGTGCCATCAGTGAGTCACAGGGGGCAAGCAATGAGCAGTTCTTC	CAISESQGASNEQFF	few	TRBV10-3	TRBJ2-1	TRBD1
TGTTCCAGCAGCCGTACCACAGGGGATGAAGCTTTCTTT	CSSSRTTGDEAFF	few	TRBV7-9	TRBJ1-1	TRBD1
TGTGCCAGCAGCTTAGTAGGGACAGCCGAGCAGTACTTC	CASSLVGTAEQYF	once	TRBV7-9	TRBJ2-7	TRBD1
TGTGCCAGCAGCTTAGGGGGCAGGGGCACCGGGGAGCTGTTTTTT	CASSLGGRGTGELFF	.	TRBV7-9	TRBJ2-2	.
TGTGCCAGCAGCTTAGGTGGTAGCGGAGGTACCGGGGAGCTGTTTTTT	CASSLGGSGGTGELFF	.	TRBV7-2	TRBJ2-2	.
TGTGCCAGCAGTGAATGGTCTAGCAGCACAGATACGCAGTATTTT	CASSEWSSSTDTQYF	.	TRBV2	TRBJ2-3	.
TGTGCCAGCAGTAGAAAAGCGGGAGTTATCACAGATACGCAGTATTTT	CASSRKAGVITDTQYF	.	TRBV27	TRBJ2-3	TRBD2
TGTGCCAGCAGCCCAGGGGAGCCCCCAGCGGATGAGCAGTTCTTC	CASSPGEPPADEQFF	.	TRBV7-2	TRBJ2-1	.
TGTGCCAGCAGCTTAGCGGGAGGGCCGGGTGAGCAGTTCTTC	CASSLAGGPGEQFF	.	TRBV11-3	TRBJ2-1	TRBD2
TGTGCCAGCAGCTTAGCGCCTCCAGGGGGGACTTACGAGCAGTACTTC	CASSLAPPGGTYEQYF	.	TRBV7-6	TRBJ2-7	.
TGTGCCAACCACAGGGGACAGCCGCAGCATTTT	CANHRGQPQHF	few	TRBV5-8	TRBJ1-5	TRBD1
TGTGCCAGTAGTATAGATTCCTGGGGGCCCTATGGCTACACCTTC	CASSIDSWGPYGYTF	few	TRBV19	TRBJ1-2	.
TGTGCCAGCAGTGCCCTCACTGCAACTAATGAAAAACTGTTTTTT	CASSALTATNEKLFF	.	TRBV6-5	TRBJ1-4	.
TGTGCCAGCAGCGACGGGGAAGACAGGGCCAATGAGCAGTTCTTC	CASSDGEDRANEQFF	.	TRBV6-4	TRBJ2-1	TRBD1
TGTGCCAGCAGTTCAAAAGGGGGACAGAACACTGAAGCTTTCTTT	CASSSKGGQNTEAFF	once	TRBV27	TRBJ1-1	.
TGTGCCAGCAGCTTAGGGAGCAGCGGGCTACCGACCTCCAATGAGCAGTTCTTC	CASSLGSSGLPTSNEQFF	.	TRBV7-2	TRBJ2-1	.
TGCAGCGCCACGGACAGCACCTATGGCTACACCTTC	CSATDSTYGYTF	once	TRBV29-1	TRBJ1-2	.
TGTGCCAGCAGAACTAGCGGGTTTTCATACAATGAGCAGTTCTTC	CASRTSGFSYNEQFF	.	TRBV6-1	TRBJ2-1	TRBD2
TGTGCCAGCAGCTTAGCCGGGACAGGGGGGAGCAATCAGCCCCAGCATTTT	CASSLAGTGGSNQPQHF	.	TRBV7-9	TRBJ1-5	TRBD1
TGCGCCAGCAGCGTCTTGGGACTAGCGGGAGGAGAAGACACCGGGGAGCTGTTTTTT	CASSVLGLAGGEDTGELFF	.	TRBV5-1	TRBJ2-2	TRBD2
TGTGCCAGCTCACCTGCGAATAACTATGGCTACACCTTC	CASSPANNYGYTF	.	TRBV18	TRBJ1-2	.
TGTGCCAGCAGCTCAGGAGAGGGGACTAGCGGGAGGGATGAGCAGTTCTTC	CASSSGEGTSGRDEQFF	.	TRBV7-2	TRBJ2-1	TRBD2
TGTGCCAGCAGGTTTTCTAGCGGGAGCTACGAGCAGTACTTC	CASRFSSGSYEQYF	.	TRBV2	TRBJ2-7	TRBD2
TGTGCCAGCAGTGAACAGGGGAGCTCCTATAATTCCCCCCTCCACTTT	CASSEQGSSYNSPLHF	.	TRBV2	TRBJ1-6	.
TGCGCCAGCAGCCAAATGGTCGGGGCGAACACCGGGGAGCTGTTTTTT	CASSQMVGANTGELFF	few	TRBV4-1	TRBJ2-2	.
TGTGCCAGCAAGGGTAGGGGAGGGAACACTGAAGCTTTCTTT	CASKGRGGNTEAFF	.	TRBV2	TRBJ1-1	.
TGTGCCAGCAGCCACATAGCTGGGGAGCTGTTTTTT	CASSHIAGELFF	.	TRBV11-3	TRBJ2-2	.
TGCGCCAGCAGCCAAGCGGACTCCCCGGGAGATACGCAGTATTTT	CASSQADSPGDTQYF	.	TRBV4-1	TRBJ2-3	.
TGTGCCAGCAGTGAATCAAGCGGGAGGCTTGCAGATACGCAGTATTTT	CASSESSGRLADTQYF	.	TRBV6-1	TRBJ2-3	TRBD2
TGTGCTAGCAGCCCCGAGGTAGCGGGGCCCACAGATACGCAGTATTTT	CASSPEVAGPTDTQYF	.	TRBV7-7	TRBJ2-3	TRBD2
TGTGCCAGCAGTACAGGGTATGGCTACACCTTC	CASSTGYGYTF	.	TRBV6-1	TRBJ1-2	.
TGTGCCAGCAGCCGGGCGCAGGGTTTCCCTGAAAAACTGTTTTTT	CASSRAQGFPEKLFF	few	TRBV5-5	TRBJ1-4	.
TGCGCCAGCAGCTTAAGACAGGGGGCGCAAAGTTCTAATTATGGCTACACCTTC	CASSLRQGAQSSNYGYTF	.	TRBV5-1	TRBJ1-2	TRBD1
TGTGCCAGCAGTTCCCCGTTCTCGGGAGGTATCTCGGAGACCCAGTACTTC	CASSSPFSGGISETQYF	few	TRBV28	TRBJ2-5	TRBD2
TGTGCCAGCAGCTTGCCTAGCGGGATCAACCCCTACGAGCAGTACTTC	CASSLPSGINPYEQYF	.	TRBV7-9	TRBJ2-7	TRBD2
TGTGCCAGCAAAACTAGCGGGGGCCACAATGAGCAGTTCTTC	CASKTSGGHNEQFF	few	TRBV2	TRBJ2-1	TRBD2
TGTGCCAGCAGCCCACGGACAGGCCGAGGGAACACTGAAGCTTTCTTT	CASSPRTGRGNTEAFF	.	TRBV7-2	TRBJ1-1	TRBD1
TGCGCCAGCAGCTTGGCCGGACAACAAGAGACCCAGTACTTC	CASSLAGQQETQYF	.	TRBV5-1	TRBJ2-5	.
TGTGCTAGTACGCAGGGGGCAGGGACTGAAGCTTTCTTT	CASTQGAGTEAFF	.	TRBV6-1	TRBJ1-1	TRBD1
TGTGCCAGCAGTTCCCCGGGACAGGGAAACACCATATATTTT	CASSSPGQGNTIYF	few	TRBV27	TRBJ1-3	TRBD1
TGTGCCATCAGTGAGCTTCTCTCGGGACAGGACAATGAGCAGTTCTTC	CAISELLSGQDNEQFF	.	TRBV10-3	TRBJ2-1	TRBD1
TGTGCCAGCAGTGAGGTTGGGTTTGCTGAAGCTTTCTTT	CASSEVGFAEAFF	.	TRBV6-5	TRBJ1-1	.
TGTGCCAGCAGCTTAAAGGGACATTACGACGAGCAGTACTTC	CASSLKGHYDEQYF	.	TRBV5-6	TRBJ2-7	.
TGTGCCAGCAGACTCACAGGGTTATACGAGCAGTACTTC	CASRLTGLYEQYF	.	TRBV6-5	TRBJ2-7	.
TGTGCCAGCAGCCCCCAGACTAGCGGGGCCTACGAGCAGTACTTC	CASSPQTSGAYEQYF	few	TRBV7-8	TRBJ2-7	TRBD2
TGTGCCAGCTCACCGGGACTAGCGGGAAGTTCAACTTCCCCCTACGAGCAGTACTTC	CASSPGLAGSSTSPYEQYF	.	TRBV18	TRBJ2-7	TRBD2
TGTGCGGGGGCGGATGGGGATCAGCCCCAGCATTTT	CAGADGDQPQHF	few	TRBV30	TRBJ1-5	.
TGCAGCGTTGTGCCTAGCGGGAGGGGAGATACGCAGTATTTT	CSVVPSGRGDTQYF	.	TRBV29-1	TRBJ2-3	TRBD2
TGTGCCAGCTCACCGGGACTAGCGGGAATGTGGGTAGTCAATGAGCAGTTCTTC	CASSPGLAGMWVVNEQFF	.	TRBV18	TRBJ2-1	TRBD2
TGTGCCAGCAGCTTGGCGGGAGAGACCCAGTACTTC	CASSLAGETQYF	.	TRBV5-4	TRBJ2-5	.
TGTGCCAGCAGTTTAGAGACGGCCGGGGGTGAGCAGTTCTTC	CASSLETAGGEQFF	.	TRBV27	TRBJ2-1	.
TGTGCCAGCAGCCCGGGACAGAGGAGCTCTGGAAACACCATATATTTT	CASSPGQRSSGNTIYF	.	TRBV7-9	TRBJ1-3	TRBD1
TGTGCCAGTAGGGGAGGGACCTACAATGAGCAGTTCTTC	CASRGGTYNEQFF	.	TRBV19	TRBJ2-1	TRBD2
TGCGCCAGCAGCCCTATAGCGGGAGCAAGCACAGATACGCAGTATTTT	CASSPIAGASTDTQYF	few	TRBV5-1	TRBJ2-3	TRBD2